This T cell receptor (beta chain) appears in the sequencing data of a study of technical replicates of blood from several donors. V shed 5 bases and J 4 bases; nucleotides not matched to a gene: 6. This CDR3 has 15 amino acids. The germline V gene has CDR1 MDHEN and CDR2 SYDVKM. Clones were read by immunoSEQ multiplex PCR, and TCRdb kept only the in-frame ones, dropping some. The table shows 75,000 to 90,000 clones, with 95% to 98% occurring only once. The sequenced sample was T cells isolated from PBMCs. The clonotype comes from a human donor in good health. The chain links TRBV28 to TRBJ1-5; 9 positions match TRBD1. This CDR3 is CASSRDREGNQPQHF. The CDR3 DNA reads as TGTGCCAGCAGTAGGGACAGGGAGGGAAATCAGCCCCAGCATTTT. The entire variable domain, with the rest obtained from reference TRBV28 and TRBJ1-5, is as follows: DVKVTQSSRYLVKRTGEKVFLECVQDMDHENMFWYRQDPGLGLRLIYFSYDVKMKEKGDIPEGYSVSREKKERFSLILESASTNQTSMYLCASSRDREGNQPQHFGDGTRLSIL.